What follows are 14 T cell receptor beta chains derived from one specimen sequenced in a study of CD8 T cells in ankylosing spondylitis (dated by TCRdb to about 2017). Library creation used 5' RACE. Sequencing took place on an Illumina HiSeq 2500. TCRdb reprocessed the public reads (quality trimming at Q25 with fastp, clone calling with MiXCR) and kept in-frame beta chains. Merged by CDR3 protein, the rows form single entries marked with the most common genes and DNA. A total of about 360,000 distinct CDR3 sequences appear in this sample, roughly 20% of them only once. Clones ranked in the top ten supply under 15% of the sample. The sample comprised blood, either unsorted or a sorted T cell fraction (not recorded which). Source of these receptors: a male donor with ankylosing spondylitis or in good health (not recorded which).

This sequence joins TRBV5-1 and TRBJ2-7; 9 bases line up with TRBD1. This CDR3 comprises 15 residues. From germline, CDR1 is SGHRS and CDR2 YFSETQ. The J segment lost 3 bases and the V segment lost 5 bases, leaving 9 bases of the junction unmatched. DNA for the CDR3: TGCGCCAGCAGTGTAGACAGGGGGGAGGTCTACGAGCAGTACTTC. This sequence encodes CASSVDRGEVYEQYF.

The sample holds a few counts of this clonotype. The chain employs TRBV2 and TRBJ2-7; 7 bases align to TRBD1. The V gene's germline CDR1 is SNHLY and CDR2 FYNNEI. The ends lost 6 bases at V and 3 bases at J; junction bases unmatched: 5. The CDR3 is 13 residues long. CDR3 protein: CASRPGQNYEQYF. DNA of the CDR3: TGTGCCAGCAGACCGGGACAGAACTACGAGCAGTACTTC.

The V gene is TRBV11-2, the J gene TRBJ2-3, with 8 nucleotides matching TRBD2. Germline assignment: CDR1 SGHAT and CDR2 FQNNGV. Trimming cost V 6 bases and J 8 bases; bases outside gene matches: 10. CDR3 length: 14 amino acids. CDR3: CASRSGGEPATQYF. The CDR3 DNA follows: TGTGCCAGCAGATCGGGGGGGGAGCCCGCTACGCAGTATTTT.

This chain uses TRBV9 with TRBJ2-1; possible D gene TRBD2, 6 bases. The V and J ends lost 0 bases and 5 bases respectively, with 6 bases between them. The CDR3 loop spans 13 amino acids. Germline assignment: CDR1 SGDLS and CDR2 YYNGEE. The CDR3 nucleotides are TGTGCCAGCAGCGTAGCGGGAGACAATGAGCAGTTCTTC. This sequence encodes CASSVAGDNEQFF.

J is TRBJ2-2 and V is TRBV5-6; D is uncertain. V lost 0 bases and J lost 1, with 7 bases in between. The CDR3 contains 15 residues. From germline, CDR1 is SGHDT and CDR2 YYEEEE. The CDR3 DNA follows: TGTGCCAGCAGCTTGGCAGGCTTGAACACCGGGGAGCTGTTTTTT. It yields the protein CASSLAGLNTGELFF.

This clonotype was picked up one time. V gene TRBV20-1 combines with J gene TRBJ1-4; D is ambiguous. The CDR3 totals 13 residues. Trimming left V 7 bases short and J 8 bases short, with 17 bases between. Germline V gene lookup returns CDR1 DFQATT and CDR2 SNEGSKA (reference sequence). Here the CDR3 reads CSGGPGRGEKLFF. In DNA form, the CDR3 reads TGCAGTGGAGGGCCAGGTAGAGGGGAAAAACTGTTTTTT.

J is TRBJ2-1 and V is TRBV14; no definite D call. V dropped 0 bases and J dropped 4 bases, with 13 bases sitting between them. Per germline, CDR1 SGHDN and CDR2 FVKESK. The CDR3 loop spans 16 amino acids. CDR3 bases: TGTGCCAGCAGCCAAGAAATTGACCTTCGGTACAATGAGCAGTTCTTC. Encoded protein: CASSQEIDLRYNEQFF.

There are a few counts of this clonotype. The chain couples TRBV9 to TRBJ2-1, with D unclear. Looked up from germline, CDR1 is SGDLS and CDR2 is YYNGEE. The CDR3 runs to 16 residues. The germline V and J ends were trimmed by 0 bases and 2 bases, with 12 bases remaining between them. The CDR3 region is CASSVVDARTYNEQFF. Written as DNA, the CDR3 is TGTGCCAGCAGCGTAGTAGACGCCAGAACCTACAATGAGCAGTTCTTC.

The V gene is TRBV20-1, the J gene TRBJ1-2; no reliable D call. The CDR3 is 11 residues long. Germline lookup yields CDR1 DFQATT and CDR2 SNEGSKA (reference sequence). V was shortened by 0 bases and J by 8 bases, with 7 bases between the two germline ends. Here the CDR3 reads CSARDYRGYTF. In DNA form, the CDR3 reads TGCAGTGCTAGAGATTATCGGGGCTACACCTTC.

V and J are TRBV20-1 and TRBJ2-5, with unresolved D. The germline gives CDR1 DFQATT, CDR2 SNEGSKA (reference sequence). CDR3 size: 14 residues. Deletions cut 0 bases from V and 5 bases from J, with 13 bases between. CDR3 loop: CSAREPEVGETQYF. The CDR3 DNA reads as TGCAGTGCTAGAGAGCCCGAGGTGGGGGAGACCCAGTACTTC.

The chain is built from TRBV15 and TRBJ1-4; no firm D call. Germline V gene sequence: CDR1 LNHNV, CDR2 YYDKDF (reference sequence). This CDR3 has 12 residues. The CDR3 loop is CAAGRSNEKLFF. DNA of the CDR3: TGTGCGGCGGGCCGTTCTAATGAAAAACTGTTTTTT.

The rearrangement uses TRBV12-3 or TRBV12-4 and TRBJ2-5, with D tentatively TRBD2 (5 bases). The CDR3 consists of 14 residues. V lost 4 bases and J lost 5, with 14 bases in between. DNA of the CDR3: TGTGCCAGCAGTTCCGGGGTTAGGAGGGAGACCCAGTACTTC. Its translation is CASSSGVRRETQYF.

This clonotype was detected many times. The rearrangement uses TRBV20-1 and TRBJ2-2; D ambiguous. V was pared by 5 bases and J by 6 bases, with 16 bases between. The CDR3 is 14 residues long. The V gene's germline CDR1 is DFQATT and CDR2 SNEGSKA (reference sequence). DNA of the CDR3: TGCAGTGCTCAGACCCAAAAAGGTGCCGGGGAGCTGTTTTTT. Translated: CSAQTQKGAGELFF.

In this sample, this clonotype turned up a few times. The chain recombines TRBV6-1 with TRBJ1-2, with D possibly being TRBD1 (6 bases). Germline-derived CDR1 and CDR2 are MNHNS and SASEGT. Trimming pared 7 bases from V and 1 base from J, leaving 10 bases between. The CDR3 has 13 amino acids. This CDR3 reads CASNDRLNYGYTF. The CDR3 region has the DNA TGTGCCAGCAATGACAGGCTTAACTATGGCTACACCTTC.